The rows below give T cell receptor beta chains drawn from one sample of a study of blood T cell repertoires in COVID-19. TCRdb keeps only in-frame clones here, not all; method: immunoSEQ multiplex PCR. In the table there are some 100,000 clones, approximately 80% of which are singletons. The sequencing input was peripheral blood. The receptors come from a human donor in a cohort sampled during active COVID-19. The conserved cysteine and the conserved F or W are not part of the CDR3 here. The D gene is left open where the match is weak.

>TRBV2|-|TRBJ1-4
ASSEALGTADEKLF
>TRBV11-3|TRBD1|TRBJ2-7
ASSPGTGESYEQY
>TRBV6-5|-|TRBJ1-2
ASSPQRQRYGYT
>TRBV7-2|-|TRBJ1-2
ASSLVGTSPSNYGYT
>TRBV19|-|TRBJ1-1
ASSMQRDTEAF
>TRBV5-5|-|TRBJ1-1
ASSQGILEAF
>TRBV14|TRBD1|TRBJ2-7
ASSQVGDRALISYEQY
>TRBV21-1|-|TRBJ2-3
ASSKEASGRDTQY
>TRBV24-1|TRBD1|TRBJ2-7
ATSGKDRGLLYEQY
>TRBV21-1|-|TRBJ2-5
ASSKRSVKGPQETQY
>TRBV3-1/TRBV3-2|TRBD2|TRBJ2-3
ASGGSGGQVTQY
>TRBV20-1|TRBD2|TRBJ2-1
SASASGGHNEQF
>TRBV28|-|TRBJ2-1
ASSLPPAVNHNEQF
>TRBV6-5|TRBD1|TRBJ2-7
ASSRAPGQGYEQY
>TRBV6-1|TRBD2|TRBJ2-1
ASSEASGGANEQF
>TRBV5-1|-|TRBJ2-7
ASRQGTTFLSEQY
>TRBV4-1|-|TRBJ2-4
ASRSVQSGNIQY
>TRBV4-3|-|TRBJ2-1
ASSSLRNNEQF
>TRBV10-1|TRBD1|TRBJ2-7
ASSDVRGPGSYEQY
>TRBV5-1|-|TRBJ1-3
ASSSGLQSSGNTIY
>TRBV19|TRBD1|TRBJ2-5
ASSTLGQGPETQY
>TRBV7-9|-|TRBJ2-7
ASSLDGGTDEQY
>TRBV19|-|TRBJ1-6
ASSAGRRYNSPLH
>TRBV6-6|-|TRBJ1-5
ASSHRQTNQPQH
>TRBV6-5|TRBD1|TRBJ1-3
ASSGQGRAGNTIY
>TRBV18|-|TRBJ1-1
ASSPSAQAKNTEAF
>TRBV2|-|TRBJ1-2
AGRRGGYGYT
>TRBV28|-|TRBJ2-7
ASSLSQGLFSQY
>TRBV11-3|-|TRBJ1-1
ASSQNGGLGTEAF
>TRBV7-9|TRBD1|TRBJ2-7
ASTHRGTGGNEQY
>TRBV19|-|TRBJ1-2
ATTAGRDYGYT
>TRBV3-1/TRBV3-2|-|TRBJ2-1
ASSHLGRDNEQF
>TRBV2|-|TRBJ2-7
ASSEVIGRVSYEQY
>TRBV5-1|-|TRBJ2-7
ASSLAVGSYEQY
>TRBV6-1|TRBD1|TRBJ1-1
ASSEARQGLGDK
>TRBV19|-|TRBJ2-5
ASSSGDRETQY
>TRBV27|TRBD2|TRBJ2-2
ASSFYGGADGELF
>TRBV19|TRBD1|TRBJ2-1
ASSIQSETGRYNEQF
>TRBV7-3|TRBD2|TRBJ2-1
ASSLTRSGGLGNEQF
>TRBV6-2/TRBV6-3|TRBD2|TRBJ2-2
ASSSGTKGGELF
>TRBV9|TRBD1|TRBJ1-3
ASSVGSGGFSGNTIY
>TRBV27|-|TRBJ1-2
ASSPLDRTYGYT
>TRBV30|-|TRBJ1-2
AWSRGPANYGYT
>TRBV11-2|TRBD1|TRBJ2-5
ASSRQGVGETQY
>TRBV7-9|-|TRBJ2-1
ASSQNLDRSYNEQF
>TRBV19|TRBD1|TRBJ1-1
ASSKGQGGLRSEAF
>TRBV28|-|TRBJ1-1
ASSPPGTQTEAF
>TRBV10-3|-|TRBJ1-5
AISEPGVQPQH
>TRBV5-4|TRBD2|TRBJ2-5
ASSLGIWEGPETQY
>TRBV30|-|TRBJ1-6
AWSEGWSSPLH
>TRBV7-8|TRBD1|TRBJ2-1
ASSWDRSSYNEQF
>TRBV11-2|-|TRBJ1-5
ASSLGLDQPQH
>TRBV10-3|TRBD1|TRBJ1-1
AISPRQGIQMNTEAF
>TRBV6-6|-|TRBJ2-3
ASSFGQPTDTQY
>TRBV29-1|-|TRBJ2-5
SVAGERGETQY